Listed here are 13 T cell receptor beta chains from one sample, sequenced in a study of T cell repertoires in cytomegalovirus infection. One entry per CDR3 protein, called by TCRdb with MiXCR from the reads. The sample includes approximately 290,000 distinct CDR3 sequences, about 25% seen only once; the top ten take 14%. Sequenced: PBMCs. The receptors originated from a human donor in good health (CMV status not recorded). Some clones in this sample may be carry-over from other donors' samples.

The chain uses TRBV7-3 and TRBJ2-2, with TRBD2 matching over 8 bases. The CDR3 has 16 amino acids. V lost 2 bases and J lost 4; bases outside the gene matches: 6. In germline, CDR1 is SGHTA, CDR2 FQGTGA. Written as DNA, the CDR3 is TGTGCCAGCAGCTTATCACTCCGGGAGGGCACCGGGGAGCTGTTTTTT. Its protein is CASSLSLREGTGELFF.

The rearrangement joins TRBV12-3 or TRBV12-4 to TRBJ2-7; 8 bases map to TRBD1. Trimming at V came to 4 bases and at J to 7 bases, leaving 6 bases not matched to a gene. CDR3 length: 13 amino acids. CDR3 loop: CASSSKQGVEQYF. The CDR3 DNA sequence: TGTGCCAGCAGTTCCAAACAGGGGGTTGAGCAGTACTTC.

This clonotype was picked up many times. The chain links TRBV12-3 or TRBV12-4 to TRBJ2-5, with no clear D. Trimming took 6 bases from V and 5 from J, leaving 13 bases between them. CDR3 length: 13 amino acids. CDR3 protein: CASSELALETQYF. The DNA for the CDR3 is TGTGCCAGCAGCGAACTCGCACTGGAGACCCAGTACTTC.

The chain couples TRBV4-1 to TRBJ2-1; the match to TRBD2 covers 8 bases. CDR3 length: 15 amino acids. The V segment lost 5 bases and the J segment 7 bases; nucleotides outside the gene matches: 10. CDR1 is MGHRA, CDR2 YSYEKL, per germline. CDR3 coding DNA: TGCGCCAGCAGCTTCACTAGCGGTTTCCTGAATGAGCAGTTCTTC. This codes for CASSFTSGFLNEQFF.

This clonotype was found many times. The V and J genes are TRBV7-2 and TRBJ2-1; D tentatively reads TRBD1 or TRBD2 (5 bases each). V was trimmed by 1 base and J by 12 bases, leaving 19 bases between them. Germline V lookup: CDR1 SGHTA, CDR2 FQGNSA. This CDR3 is built from 15 residues. CDR3: CASSLGRDPVRRQFF. As DNA, the CDR3 is TGTGCCAGCAGCTTAGGTCGGGACCCGGTGCGGCGGCAGTTCTTC. The complete variable domain, with remaining parts taken from reference TRBV7-2 and TRBJ2-1, reads GAGVSQSPSNKVTEKGKDVELRCDPISGHTALYWYRQSLGQGLEFLIYFQGNSAPDKSGLPSDRFSAERTGGSVSTLTIQRTQQEDSAVYLCASSLGRDPVRRQFFGPGTRLTVL.

This chain's CDR3 is CASSLTDRRGEQYF. In DNA form, the CDR3 reads TGTGCCAGCAGTTTGACCGACAGGAGGGGGGAGCAGTACTTC. This chain joins TRBV6-6 and TRBJ2-7; perhaps D is TRBD1 or TRBD2 (6 bases each). V was clipped by 4 bases and J by 7 bases, with 17 bases between them. Per the germline V gene, CDR1 is MNHNY and CDR2 is SVGAGI (reference sequence). This CDR3 has 14 residues.

This clonotype was counted a few times. The gene calls are TRBV7-2 and TRBJ2-5, with 10 bases fitting TRBD2. V shed 5 bases, J shed 10 bases, and the junction held 7 bases outside the gene matches. CDR1 and CDR2 (germline): SGHTA, FQGNSA. The CDR3 spans 13 residues. DNA of the CDR3: TGTGCCAGCAGCCCGACTAGCGGGTCTTTCCAGTACTTC. Its translation is CASSPTSGSFQYF.

In the case of this clonotype: The junction departs from germline at one end; a sequencing error may be responsible. The chain uses TRBV19 and TRBJ2-3; the match to TRBD2 covers 16 bases. The CDR3 is 18 residues long. Per germline, CDR1 LNHDA and CDR2 SQIVND (reference sequence). CDR3: CASSIGGTSGRAGDTLYF. The CDR3 bases are TGTGCCAGTAGTATAGGTGGGACTAGCGGGAGGGCCGGAGATACGCTGTATTTT.

This clonotype occurred a few times. V gene TRBV7-3 combines with J gene TRBJ1-1; 8 bases align to TRBD1. Germline V gene sequence: CDR1 SGHTA, CDR2 FQGTGA. CDR3 length: 14 residues. Germline trimming cut 5 bases from V and 3 bases from J; bases unmatched to any gene: 5. CDR3 residues: CASSMTGVDTEAFF. The CDR3 DNA sequence: TGTGCCAGCAGCATGACAGGGGTGGACACTGAAGCTTTCTTT. Filled out from reference TRBV7-3 and TRBJ1-1, the complete variable domain reads GAGVSQTPSNKVTEKGKYVELRCDPISGHTALYWYRQSLGQGPEFLIYFQGTGAADDSGLPNDRFFAVRPEGSVSTLKIQRTERGDSAVYLCASSMTGVDTEAFFGQGTRLTVV.

The chain combines TRBV20-1 with TRBJ2-1; D is ambiguous. The CDR3 is made up of 10 amino acids. V lost 5 bases, J lost 7 bases, and 6 bases lay in between. Per germline, CDR1 DFQATT and CDR2 SNEGSKA (reference sequence). The CDR3 loop is CSAALNEQFF. The DNA for the CDR3 is TGCAGTGCTGCCCTAAATGAGCAGTTCTTC.

The chain combines TRBV6-2 or TRBV6-3 with TRBJ2-7; 10 nucleotides align to TRBD1. The CDR3 spans 18 residues. Trimming took 0 bases from V and 4 from J; bases not matched to a gene: 12. Germline V lookup: CDR1 MNHEY, CDR2 SVGEGT. The CDR3 spells CASSYSGTGELRIYEQYF. In DNA, the CDR3 is TGTGCCAGCAGTTACTCGGGGACAGGGGAGTTACGGATTTACGAGCAGTACTTC.

The rearrangement joins TRBV20-1 to TRBJ2-1; D call uncertain. V was pared by 3 bases and J by 1 base, with 7 bases between. Germline V gene sequence: CDR1 DFQATT, CDR2 SNEGSKA (reference sequence). This CDR3 is 13 amino acids long. Here the CDR3 DNA reads TGCAGTGCTAGTCGCAGGTCCTACAATGAGCAGTTCTTC. This gives the protein CSASRRSYNEQFF.

This clonotype occurred many times. The chain has TRBV7-2 and TRBJ2-2, with D uncertain. V was clipped by 3 bases and J by 4 bases, with 9 bases between them. Germline V gene lookup returns CDR1 SGHTA and CDR2 FQGNSA. The CDR3 runs to 14 residues. CDR3 coding DNA: TGTGCCAGCAGCTTGGGTGTTAGCACCGGGGAGCTGTTTTTT. Translation: CASSLGVSTGELFF.